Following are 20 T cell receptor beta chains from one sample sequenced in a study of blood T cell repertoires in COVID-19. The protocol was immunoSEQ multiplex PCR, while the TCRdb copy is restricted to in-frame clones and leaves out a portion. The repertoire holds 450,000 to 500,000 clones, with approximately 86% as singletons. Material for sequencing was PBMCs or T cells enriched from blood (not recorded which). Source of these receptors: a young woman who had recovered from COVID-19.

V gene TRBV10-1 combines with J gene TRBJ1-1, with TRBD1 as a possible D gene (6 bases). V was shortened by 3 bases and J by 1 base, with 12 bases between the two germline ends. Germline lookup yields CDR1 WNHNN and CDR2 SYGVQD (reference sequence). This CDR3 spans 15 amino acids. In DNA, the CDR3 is TGCGCCAGCAGTGAAGTCAGGGGTCCGAACACTGAAGCTTTCTTT. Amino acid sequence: CASSEVRGPNTEAFF.

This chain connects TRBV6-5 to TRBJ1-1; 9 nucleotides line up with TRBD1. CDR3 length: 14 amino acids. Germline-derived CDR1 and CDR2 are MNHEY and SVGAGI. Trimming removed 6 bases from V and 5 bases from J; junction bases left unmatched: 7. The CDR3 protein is CASSLQGARTEAFF. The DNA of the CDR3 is TGTGCCAGCAGCCTACAGGGGGCGAGGACTGAAGCTTTCTTT.

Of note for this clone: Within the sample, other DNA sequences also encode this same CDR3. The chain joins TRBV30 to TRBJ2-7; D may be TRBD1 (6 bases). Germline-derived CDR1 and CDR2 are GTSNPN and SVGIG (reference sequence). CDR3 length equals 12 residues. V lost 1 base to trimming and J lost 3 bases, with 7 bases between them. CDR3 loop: CAWSGGGYEQYF. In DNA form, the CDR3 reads TGTGCCTGGAGTGGAGGGGGCTACGAGCAGTACTTC.

As DNA, the CDR3 is TGTGCCAGCAGCGGGGGGCCGGGGGGGCAAGAGACCCAGTACTTC. It translates to CASSGGPGGQETQYF. The chain joins TRBV5-4 to TRBJ2-5, with TRBD2 matching 8 bases. CDR3 size: 15 residues. The germline gives CDR1 SGHNT, CDR2 YYREEE (reference sequence). V trimming: 4 bases; J trimming: 2 bases; junction bases outside the gene matches: 7.

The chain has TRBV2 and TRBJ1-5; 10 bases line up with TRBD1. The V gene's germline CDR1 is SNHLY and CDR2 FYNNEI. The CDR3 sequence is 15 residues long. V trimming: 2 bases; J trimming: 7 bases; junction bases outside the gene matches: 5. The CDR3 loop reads CASSELGTGVQPQHF. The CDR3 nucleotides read TGTGCCAGCAGTGAATTGGGGACAGGGGTCCAGCCCCAGCATTTT.

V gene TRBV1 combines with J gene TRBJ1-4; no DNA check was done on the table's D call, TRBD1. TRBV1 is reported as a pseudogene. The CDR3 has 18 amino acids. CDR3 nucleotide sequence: TGCACCAGCAGCCAAGATCCCACATGTGGCCATTATAATGAAAAACTGTTTTTT. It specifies CTSSQDPTCGHYNEKLFF.

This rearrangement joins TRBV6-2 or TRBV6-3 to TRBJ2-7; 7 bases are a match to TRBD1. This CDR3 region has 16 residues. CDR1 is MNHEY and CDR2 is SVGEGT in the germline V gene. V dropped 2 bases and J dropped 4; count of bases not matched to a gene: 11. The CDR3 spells CASSYHKDREEYEQYF. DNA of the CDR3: TGTGCCAGCAGTTACCATAAAGACAGGGAAGAATACGAGCAGTACTTC.

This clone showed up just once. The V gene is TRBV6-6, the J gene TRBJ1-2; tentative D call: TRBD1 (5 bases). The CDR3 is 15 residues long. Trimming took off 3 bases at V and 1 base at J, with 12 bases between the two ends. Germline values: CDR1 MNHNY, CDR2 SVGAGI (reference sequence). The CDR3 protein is CASSYTSGYNYGYTF. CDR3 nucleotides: TGTGCCAGCAGTTATACCTCAGGGTATAACTATGGCTACACCTTC.

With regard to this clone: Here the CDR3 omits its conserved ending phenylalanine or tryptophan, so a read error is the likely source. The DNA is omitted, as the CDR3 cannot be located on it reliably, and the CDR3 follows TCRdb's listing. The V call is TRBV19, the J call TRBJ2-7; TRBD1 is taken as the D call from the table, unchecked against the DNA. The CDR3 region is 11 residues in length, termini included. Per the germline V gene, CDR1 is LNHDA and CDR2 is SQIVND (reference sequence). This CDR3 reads CARADAGTEGD.

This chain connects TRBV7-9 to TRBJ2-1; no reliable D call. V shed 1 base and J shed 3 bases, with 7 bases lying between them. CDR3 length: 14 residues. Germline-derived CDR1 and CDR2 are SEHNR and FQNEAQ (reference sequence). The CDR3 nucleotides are TGTGCCAGCAGCTTAGTCGGCGGCTACAATGAGCAGTTCTTC. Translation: CASSLVGGYNEQFF.

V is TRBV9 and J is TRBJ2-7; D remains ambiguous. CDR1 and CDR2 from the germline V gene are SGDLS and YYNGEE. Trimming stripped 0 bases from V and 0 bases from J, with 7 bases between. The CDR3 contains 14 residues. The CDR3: CASSVGGSSYEQYF. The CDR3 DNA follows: TGTGCCAGCAGCGTAGGTGGTAGCTCCTACGAGCAGTACTTC.

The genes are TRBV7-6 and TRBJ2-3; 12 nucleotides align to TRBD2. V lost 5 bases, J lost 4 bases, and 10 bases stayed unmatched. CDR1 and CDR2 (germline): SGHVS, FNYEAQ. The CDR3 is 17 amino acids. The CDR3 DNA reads TGTGCCAGCAGCCTACGCCTCGCTAGCGGGGGGGCAGATACGCAGTATTTT. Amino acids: CASSLRLASGGADTQYF. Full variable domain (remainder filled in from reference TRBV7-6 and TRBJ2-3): GAGVSQSPRYKVTKRGQDVALRCDPISGHVSLYWYRQALGQGPEFLTYFNYEAQQDKSGLPNDRFSAERPEGSISTLTIQRTEQRDSAMYRCASSLRLASGGADTQYFGPGTRLTVL.

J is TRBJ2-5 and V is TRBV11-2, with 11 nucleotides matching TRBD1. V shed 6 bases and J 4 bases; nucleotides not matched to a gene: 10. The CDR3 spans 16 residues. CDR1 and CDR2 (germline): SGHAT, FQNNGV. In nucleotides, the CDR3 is TGTGCCAGCAGTTTCTCGAGGACAGGGGGCCGAGAGACCCAGTACTTC. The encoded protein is CASSFSRTGGRETQYF.

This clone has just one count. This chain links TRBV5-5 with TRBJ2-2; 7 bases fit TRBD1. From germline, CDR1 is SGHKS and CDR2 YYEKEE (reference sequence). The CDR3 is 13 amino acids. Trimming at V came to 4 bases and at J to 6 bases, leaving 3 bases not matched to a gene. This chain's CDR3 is CASSPQGAGELFF. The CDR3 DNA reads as TGTGCCAGCAGCCCGCAGGGGGCCGGGGAGCTGTTTTTT. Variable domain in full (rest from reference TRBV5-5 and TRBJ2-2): DAGVTQSPTHLIKTRGQQVTLRCSPISGHKSVSWYQQVLGQGPQFIFQYYEKEERGRGNFPDRFSARQFPNYSSELNVNALLLGDSALYLCASSPQGAGELFFGEGSRLTVL.

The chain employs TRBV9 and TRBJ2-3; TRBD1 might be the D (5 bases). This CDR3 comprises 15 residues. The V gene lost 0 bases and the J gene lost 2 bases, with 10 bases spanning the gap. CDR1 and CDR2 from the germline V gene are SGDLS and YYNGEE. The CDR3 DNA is TGTGCCAGCAGCGTAGCTGACAGATACACAGATACGCAGTATTTT. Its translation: CASSVADRYTDTQYF.

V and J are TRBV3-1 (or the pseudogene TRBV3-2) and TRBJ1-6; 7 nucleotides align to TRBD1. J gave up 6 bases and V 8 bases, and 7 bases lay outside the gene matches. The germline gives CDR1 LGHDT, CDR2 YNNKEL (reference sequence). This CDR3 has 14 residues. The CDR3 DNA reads TGTGCCAGCTCATCCGGGACAGCTAATTCACCCCTCCACTTT. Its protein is CASSSGTANSPLHF.

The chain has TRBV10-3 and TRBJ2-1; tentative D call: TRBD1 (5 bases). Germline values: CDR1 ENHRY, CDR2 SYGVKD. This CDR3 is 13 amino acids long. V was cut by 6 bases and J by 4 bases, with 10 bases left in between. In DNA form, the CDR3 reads TGTGCCATCAGACAGGAGAGTTACAATGAGCAGTTCTTC. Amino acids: CAIRQESYNEQFF.

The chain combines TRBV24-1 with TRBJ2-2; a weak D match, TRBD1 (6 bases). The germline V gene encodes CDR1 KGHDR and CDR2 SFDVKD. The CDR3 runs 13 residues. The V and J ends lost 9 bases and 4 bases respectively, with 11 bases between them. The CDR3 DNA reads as TGTGCCACCTCAACAGGGTCCACCGGGGAGCTGTTTTTT. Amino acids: CATSTGSTGELFF.

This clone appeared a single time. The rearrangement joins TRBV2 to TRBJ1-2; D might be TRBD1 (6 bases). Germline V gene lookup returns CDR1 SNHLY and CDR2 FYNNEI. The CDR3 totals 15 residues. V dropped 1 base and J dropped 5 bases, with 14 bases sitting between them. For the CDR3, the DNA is TGTGCCAGCAGTGAAGGTCGGGGGGGGACATATGGCTACACCTTC. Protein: CASSEGRGGTYGYTF.

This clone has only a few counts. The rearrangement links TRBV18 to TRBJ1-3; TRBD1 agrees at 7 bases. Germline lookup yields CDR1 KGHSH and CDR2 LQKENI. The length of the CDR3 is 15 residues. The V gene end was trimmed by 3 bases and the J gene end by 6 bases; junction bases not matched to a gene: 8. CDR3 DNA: TGTGCCAGCTCACCTGCTATTGACAGGGCAAACACCATATATTTT. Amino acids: CASSPAIDRANTIYF.